The rows below give T cell receptor beta chains drawn from one sample of a study of blood T cell repertoires in COVID-19. Some clones are missing from TCRdb's copy, which holds only in-frame ones; the method was immunoSEQ multiplex PCR. The sample consists of 100,000 to 150,000 clones, about four fifths of them appearing once. Material: peripheral blood. Receptor source: a middle-aged man with active or convalescent COVID-19. Both conserved end residues are part of each CDR3. A D gene is named only where the DNA matches it firmly. Rows may omit the clone size; those that give it use once, few, many or a size class.

j_gene	d_gene	v_gene	abundance	CDR3nt	CDR3aa
TRBJ1-6	TRBD1	TRBV3-1/TRBV3-2	NA	TGTGCCAGCAGCCTTGGACAGGGGAGTTCACCCCTCCACTTT	CASSLGQGSSPLHF
TRBJ2-3	TRBD1	TRBV11-1	once	TGTGCCAGCAGCACAGGGGTCGGAGATACGCAGTATTTT	CASSTGVGDTQYF
TRBJ2-5	NA	TRBV9	once	TGTGCCAGCAGCCCTCCCGGGAGATGGGTCGGGGAACAAGAGACCCAGTACTTC	CASSPPGRWVGEQETQYF
TRBJ2-7	NA	TRBV19	NA	TGTGCCAGTAGTATGAAGGGGTCCAACGAGCAGTACTTC	CASSMKGSNEQYF
TRBJ1-4	NA	TRBV27	once	TGTGCCAGCAGTTTACTGGCCGATGCAACTAATGAAAAACTGTTTTTT	CASSLLADATNEKLFF
TRBJ1-2	TRBD1	TRBV6-2/TRBV6-3	few	TGTGCCAGCAGTTACACAGGGGACTATGGCTACACCTTC	CASSYTGDYGYTF
TRBJ1-1	NA	TRBV2	NA	TGTGCCAGCACCAAACGGGAGAACACTGAAGCTTTCTTT	CASTKRENTEAFF
TRBJ2-5	TRBD2	TRBV9	NA	TGTGCCAGCAGCGTAGGTACCCTAGCGGGGACCGGGGAGACCCAGTACTTC	CASSVGTLAGTGETQYF
TRBJ2-6	NA	TRBV11-3	NA	TGTGCCAGCAGTCAAGAACCAGGGGCCTCTGGGGCCAACGTCCTGACTTTC	CASSQEPGASGANVLTF
TRBJ2-3	NA	TRBV7-3	once	TGTGCCAGCAGCTTAAGCACTAGCACAGATACGCAGTATTTT	CASSLSTSTDTQYF
TRBJ1-2	NA	TRBV24-1	NA	TGTGCCACCAGTGATTTATCTGATCTAGTCTATGGCTACACCTTC	CATSDLSDLVYGYTF
TRBJ1-3	NA	TRBV3-1/TRBV3-2	NA	TGTGCCAGCAGCGTCAGAGGATCTGGAAACACCATATATTTT	CASSVRGSGNTIYF
TRBJ1-2	NA	TRBV15	NA	TGTGCCACCAGCAATGGCGGGTGGTATGGCTACACCTTC	CATSNGGWYGYTF
TRBJ2-3	TRBD2	TRBV5-1	NA	TGCGCCAGCAGCATAGGGACTAGCGGGGGGACAGATACGCAGTATTTT	CASSIGTSGGTDTQYF
TRBJ1-5	NA	TRBV19	NA	TGTGCCAGTAAGAGCGATCGTATCTCCCAGCCCCAGCATTTT	CASKSDRISQPQHF
TRBJ1-5	NA	TRBV6-2/TRBV6-3	many	TGTGCCAGCAGTTTAAGGGGTTATCAGCCCCAGCATTTT	CASSLRGYQPQHF
TRBJ2-5	TRBD1	TRBV7-2	NA	TGTGCCAGCAGGGGGCGGACAGGGTATGGGGAGACCCAGTACTTC	CASRGRTGYGETQYF
TRBJ2-7	NA	TRBV18	NA	TGTGCCAGCTCACCATTATCAGGATACGAGCAGTACTTC	CASSPLSGYEQYF
TRBJ1-1	NA	TRBV9	NA	TGTGCCAGCAGCGTAGGGGGGGACACTGAAGCTTTCTTT	CASSVGGDTEAFF
TRBJ2-2	TRBD2	TRBV6-2/TRBV6-3	once	TGTGCCAGCAGTTACTCGAATAGGGTTCGCGGGGGAGCGAACACCGGGGAGCTGTTTTTT	CASSYSNRVRGGANTGELFF
TRBJ1-5	NA	TRBV2	NA	TGTGCCAGCAGTGAATGGCTCAAACAGAATCAGCCCCAGCATTTT	CASSEWLKQNQPQHF
TRBJ1-2	TRBD1	TRBV25-1	NA	TGTGCCAGCAGTGAGGGTGGGACAGTGGGGGGCTACACCTTC	CASSEGGTVGGYTF
TRBJ2-7	NA	TRBV5-6	NA	TGTGCCAGCAACGGGGGTAGCTACGAGCAGTACTTC	CASNGGSYEQYF
TRBJ1-1	NA	TRBV12-3/TRBV12-4	NA	TGTGCCAGCAGCGGTAACAGGGCCACTGAAGCTTTCTTT	CASSGNRATEAFF
TRBJ2-7	NA	TRBV3-1/TRBV3-2	NA	TGTGCCAGCAGCCAGAGGACACCCTACGAGCAGTACTTC	CASSQRTPYEQYF
TRBJ2-3	NA	TRBV21-1	NA	TGTGCCAGCACCCTGCGGGCGGGGTCCACAGATACGCAGTATTTT	CASTLRAGSTDTQYF
TRBJ2-7	NA	TRBV7-2	NA	TGTGCCAGCAGCTTAAACCTGGGCACCTACGAGCAGTACTTC	CASSLNLGTYEQYF
TRBJ1-3	NA	TRBV18	NA	TGTGCCAGCTCACCAGCAGGCCAAGCTGGAAACACCATATATTTT	CASSPAGQAGNTIYF
TRBJ2-7	NA	TRBV9	NA	TGTGCCAGCAGCGTAACCCCCCGGTACGAGCAGTACTTC	CASSVTPRYEQYF
TRBJ1-2	TRBD1	TRBV19	NA	TGTGCCAGCAACCTTGGGACAGGGTATAGCGGCTATGGCTACACCTTC	CASNLGTGYSGYGYTF
TRBJ1-1	NA	TRBV4-2	NA	TGTGCCAGCAGCCTTCAGGGGCAGGTGGCGTCCACTGAAGCTTTCTTT	CASSLQGQVASTEAFF
TRBJ1-6	NA	TRBV19	few	TGTGCCACCAAGTACCAGGGCAGGGAGGGGAATTCACCCCTCCACTTT	CATKYQGREGNSPLHF
TRBJ2-1	TRBD2	TRBV7-2	once	TGTGCCAGCAGCCTGGCTGGCGGGGGGTTGCAAGAGCAGTTCTTC	CASSLAGGGLQEQFF
TRBJ2-5	TRBD2	TRBV9	NA	TGTGCCAGCAGCGTAGAACTAGCGGGGAGACAAGAGACCCAGTACTTC	CASSVELAGRQETQYF
TRBJ1-1	TRBD1	TRBV19	NA	TGTGCCAGTAGTATCGGGACAGGCATGAACACTGAAGCTTTCTTT	CASSIGTGMNTEAFF
TRBJ2-4	NA	TRBV19	once	TGTGCCAGTAGTATGGCGCAACAGCTAGCCAAAAACATTCAGTACTTC	CASSMAQQLAKNIQYF
TRBJ2-3	NA	TRBV25-1	NA	TGTGCCAGCAGCCTTCCGGAGGGGCGCACAGATACGCAGTATTTT	CASSLPEGRTDTQYF
TRBJ2-6	NA	TRBV6-5	NA	TGTGCCAGCAGTTACTCGTCAGGGAACGGGGCCAACGTCCTGACTTTC	CASSYSSGNGANVLTF
TRBJ1-2	NA	TRBV2	NA	TGTGCCAGCAGTGAAGAGAGAGGTCGTTATGGCTACACCTTC	CASSEERGRYGYTF
TRBJ2-6	NA	TRBV10-3	NA	TGTGCCATCAGTGAGCCCAGGGAAACTGGGGCCAACGTCCTGACTTTC	CAISEPRETGANVLTF
TRBJ2-1	TRBD2	TRBV7-2	NA	TGTGCCAGTGGAGTTATGCGGGGGAGCAATGAGCAGTTCTTC	CASGVMRGSNEQFF
TRBJ2-6	NA	TRBV27	NA	TGTGCCAGCAGACAGGGTCACTCTGGGGCCAACGTCCTGACTTTC	CASRQGHSGANVLTF
TRBJ1-5	TRBD1	TRBV10-2	NA	TGCGCCAGCAGTAACCAGGGGGCGGGCAATCAGCCCCAGCATTTT	CASSNQGAGNQPQHF
TRBJ2-7	NA	TRBV7-3	NA	TGTGCCAGCAGCAAATACAGGGTTGAGCAGTACTTC	CASSKYRVEQYF
TRBJ1-3	NA	TRBV5-4	NA	TGTGCCAGCAGTGTCGACAGCTCTGGAAACACCATATATTTT	CASSVDSSGNTIYF
TRBJ2-7	TRBD2	TRBV10-3	NA	TGTGCCATCAGTGAGTCGTTTAGCGGGGGACGTTACGAGCAGTACTTC	CAISESFSGGRYEQYF
TRBJ1-6	NA	TRBV9	NA	TGTGCCAGCAGCACTAAGTCCTGCTGTAATTCACCCCTCCACTTT	CASSTKSCCNSPLHF
TRBJ1-2	TRBD1	TRBV30	NA	TGTGCCTCCACCCTCCCCTACAGGGGGCAGGGCTATGGCTACACCTTC	CASTLPYRGQGYGYTF
TRBJ2-3	NA	TRBV19	NA	TGTGCCAGTAGTCCCGAGCGAGGGAGGAGCACAGATACGCAGTATTTT	CASSPERGRSTDTQYF
TRBJ1-1	TRBD1	TRBV11-2	NA	TGTGCCAGCAGCTATACAGACAGGGGGTTTGGAGCTTTCTTT	CASSYTDRGFGAFF